The sequence of this T cell receptor (beta chain) was determined in a study of beta chain features in type 1 diabetes. CDR1 is SGHTA, CDR2 FQGNSA, per germline. The CDR3 loop spans 16 amino acids. Trimming removed 7 bases at V and 9 bases at J, with 22 bases between. This clone has more than one count but fewer than ten. In all sorted populations, purity surpassed 95%. TCRB transcripts that were expressed got sequenced, as all of the isolated RNA had been reverse transcribed. The protocol was immunoSEQ multiplex PCR, while the TCRdb copy is restricted to in-frame clones and leaves out a portion. Among 150,000 to 190,000 clones listed, about 8.5% were seen once.

The genes are TRBV7-2 and TRBJ1-6; possible D gene TRBD1, 6 bases. Sequencing used central memory CD4+ T cells from blood. The sequence came from a man aged 18-30 years in good health. The CDR3 DNA reads TGTGCCAGCACTACCTCGGACGGGGGAGGGGGTTCACCCCTCCACTTT. Translated: CASTTSDGGGGSPLHF.